The sequence of this T cell receptor (beta chain) was determined in a study of blood T cell repertoires in COVID-19. Study-level background: Acute-phase and convalescent COVID-19 samples originated in the United States, Italy and Spain. T cells, B-cell-depleted T cells, or PBMCs supplied cDNA or gDNA.

Assay: immunoSEQ multiplex PCR; the TCRdb copy retains only in-frame clones and omits some. The sample has around 100,000 clones; nearly 90% are singletons. The TCR was taken from a man in his forties or fifties in a cohort sampled during active COVID-19. Sequences were obtained from peripheral blood.

CDR3 sequence (DNA): TGTGCCACCAGACGACAGGGGACCGGGGAGCTGTTTTTT. It codes for CATRRQGTGELFF. The V gene is TRBV6-5, the J gene TRBJ2-2; 8 bases align to TRBD1. Germline-derived CDR1 and CDR2 are MNHEY and SVGAGI. With V trimmed by 10 bases and J by 5 bases, 6 bases remained unmatched. This CDR3 region has 13 residues.